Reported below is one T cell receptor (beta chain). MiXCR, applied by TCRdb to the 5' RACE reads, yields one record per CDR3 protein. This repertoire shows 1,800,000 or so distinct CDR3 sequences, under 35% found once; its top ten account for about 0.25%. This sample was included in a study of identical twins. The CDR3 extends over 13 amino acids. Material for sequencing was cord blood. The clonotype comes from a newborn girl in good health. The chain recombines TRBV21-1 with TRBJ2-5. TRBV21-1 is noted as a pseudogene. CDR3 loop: CASSKGVGETQYF. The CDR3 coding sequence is TGTGCCAGCAGCAAGGGTGTGGGAGAGACCCAGTACTTC.